This TCR beta chain was sequenced during a study of T cell responses to AZD1222 COVID-19 vaccine (dated by TCRdb to the early 2020s). Regarding the study in general: A total of around 240 trial participants underwent TCR sequencing, of whom about 200 had received two doses of AZD1222 and 26 had received two doses of the MenACWY control vaccine. Trial participants were enrolled by age into 18-55, 56-69 and 70-plus year subgroups, with roughly 150, 30 and 60 TCR-sequenced participants respectively. Overall study outcomes, separate from this receptor: In the small 56-69-year group, the increase in depth fell short of significance, most likely because of low power. Participants were mostly white British, with more females than males. The authors suggested clonal diversity may have been underestimated. Epitopes outside the regions mutated in the B.1.351 and B.1.1.7 variants were reportedly recognized by nearly half of the unique spike-specific TCRs. CD4 TCRs associated with the vaccine covered the entire spike protein, and the dominant responses were in regions 160-218 and 743-854. Spike-specific TCR breadth and depth rose significantly after two AZD1222 doses compared with day 0 and with MenACWY recipients. Because no day 14 peak-response samples were available, repertoires were characterized only after the peak T cell response. Conclusions about previously exposed vaccinees are limited, since just a handful of AZD1222 recipients were seropositive for SARS-CoV-2 at baseline.

From a lookup of the germline V gene (reference sequence), CDR1 and CDR2 are SGHKS and YYEKEE. There are 14 amino acids in the CDR3, from cysteine to phenylalanine inclusive. The entry retains the CDR3 DNA only, 42 bases that are in frame from base 1. The V and J ends are trimmed by 0 bases and 2 bases, leaving 8 bases between them. The CDR3 regions of human TCRbeta chains were analyzed by immunosequencing. In the source study's methods: Repertoire TCRs were matched against a reference library of SARS-CoV-2-specific TCRs generated with the MIRA antigen-specificity platform. Breadth was defined as the fraction of unique TCRs that were SARS-CoV-2-associated, and depth was defined as the fraction of total T cells that were SARS-CoV-2-associated. Each spike-specific TCR was assigned to its reactive spike region and to a CD4 or CD8 class using the MIRA data. Log10-transformed breadth and depth values were compared by one-way ANOVA with Sidak's multiple comparisons tests. Drawn from immuneACCESS, this table holds only the in-frame rearrangements with V and J called that TCRdb kept. Clones are partly lost; checked studies trace under half to an unresolved V gene and leave the rest unexplained. That table gives V, J and clone size, and the DNA gave D and trimming. In this sample the table shows 200,000 or so clones, about 92% of which occur a single time. Of the sample, roughly 1% falls within the top ten clones.

As for this clone: Its target antigen remains unknown. Base qualities are not recorded, but no much larger clone differs from it by a single base.

The time point label of this sample denotes: baseline before first vaccination. The treatment or condition label, read with the paper, signifies: meningococcal conjugate vaccine given as trial control. Samples from vaccinated people were obtained from the UK trials COV001 and COV002, which included a single-blind randomized controlled phase 2/3 trial of AZD1222 (ChAdOx1 nCoV-19) in healthy adults. For TCRbeta chain sequencing, PBMC samples were collected from trial participants at day 0 and at day 28 after the second dose. Sequences were derived from peripheral blood, sampled on day 0 of MenACWY control vaccination. The sequence derives from an adult in good health. The chain is made from TRBV5-5 and TRBJ1-2, with no reliable assignment of the D segment. Here is the DNA: TGTGCCAGCAGCTTGGACAGACCAAACTATGGCTACACCTTC. Its translation reads: CASSLDRPNYGYTF.